This T cell receptor beta chain was recovered during a study of shared clonotypes between healthy human individuals. Broader study findings: The study drew on few donors, limiting represented genetic and exposure-history diversity. Naive subsets usually exceeded memory subsets in estimated richness.

On sorted subsets, replicate PCRs used about 200 ng DNA, or about 33,000 T cell genomes. Source study methods: As immunoSEQ supplied junction-only sequences (without quality scores), filtering differed. Generated by immunoSEQ multiplex PCR, the TCRdb table keeps only in-frame clones and is missing some. The D gene and trimming were derived from the DNA, and the V and J assignments and clone size from that table. The sample gives around 600,000 clones, 85% to 95% of which show up once; about 0.11% is in the top ten. Points on this clone: The antigen is unknown.

CD45RO negativity and positive selection for CCR7 defined naive CD8 cells, a population that excluded terminally differentiated effector memory CD45RA+ cells. Germline assignment: CDR1 MDHEN and CDR2 SYDVKM. The CDR3 is 19 amino acids. With 6 bases clipped from V and 0 bases from J, the junction kept 18 bases outside the gene matches. This TCR derives from a woman in her thirties in good health. The chain combines TRBV28 with TRBJ2-7, with TRBD1 identical over 9 bases. The specimen sequenced was naive CD8+ T cells sorted from blood. In nucleotides, the CDR3 is TGTGCCAGCAGACCGGCCACCAGACCGGGACAGGGCAACTCCTACGAGCAGTACTTC. This encodes CASRPATRPGQGNSYEQYF.